The 30 T cell receptor beta chains reported below all come from one sample, sequenced in a study of OX40 agonist ivuxolimab in advanced cancers. Data came from immunoSEQ multiplex PCR; TCRdb stores just in-frame clones and leaves some out. The sample has about 78,000 clones; under 90% are singletons. The starting material was CD4+ or CD8+ T cells sorted from blood, obtained in a trial of the OX40 agonist ivuxolimab. All receptors derive from an adult with an advanced solid tumor such as melanoma, head and neck, liver or kidney cancer.

This chain joins TRBV5-1 and TRBJ1-2; 11 bases agree with TRBD1. Trimming cost V 4 bases and J 3 bases; bases outside gene matches: 14. CDR1 and CDR2 from the germline V gene are SGHRS and YFSETQ. The CDR3 is 18 amino acids. The CDR3 coding sequence is TGCGCCAGCAGCCTTCCCGGGACAGGGGGAATGTGGGACTATGGCTACACCTTC. It codes for CASSLPGTGGMWDYGYTF. Full variable domain (missing parts from reference TRBV5-1 and TRBJ1-2): KAGVTQTPRYLIKTRGQQVTLSCSPISGHRSVSWYQQTPGQGLQFLFEYFSETQRNKGNFPGRFSGRQFSNSRSEMNVSTLELGDSALYLCASSLPGTGGMWDYGYTFGSGTRLTVV.

The V and J genes are TRBV6-5 and TRBJ1-1, with D possibly TRBD1 on 6 matching bases. The V gene's germline CDR1 is MNHEY and CDR2 SVGAGI. The CDR3 runs 12 residues. V was clipped by 6 bases and J by 5 bases, with 10 bases between them. The CDR3 coding sequence is TGTGCCAGCAGCCCCACAGGGACTGAAGCTTTCTTT. Residues: CASSPTGTEAFF.

This clone was picked up a small number of times. This chain links TRBV6-1 with TRBJ2-2; 11 bases line up with TRBD1. This CDR3 spans 15 amino acids. Germline CDR1 reads MNHNS; CDR2 reads SASEGT. V trimming: 10 bases; J trimming: 5 bases; junction bases outside the gene matches: 9. In nucleotides, the CDR3 is TGTGCCACTAGGTCAGGGACAGGGGGAACCGGGGAGCTGTTTTTT. Encoded protein: CATRSGTGGTGELFF.

This chain uses TRBV30 with TRBJ2-2; weak D call: TRBD2 (5 bases). CDR1 and CDR2 (germline): GTSNPN, SVGIG (reference sequence). The CDR3 is 15 amino acids. Trimming shortened V by 0 bases and J by 6 bases, and 14 bases separated the two germline ends. The CDR3 coding sequence is TGTGCCTGGAGTGTACGGTTCGAGCGGTCCGGGGAGCTGTTTTTT. Protein sequence: CAWSVRFERSGELFF.

This clone was observed a single time. The gene calls are TRBV5-1 and TRBJ1-1; D might be TRBD1 (5 bases). Trimming cost V 0 bases and J 11 bases, with 11 bases left between them. Germline-derived CDR1 and CDR2 are SGHRS and YFSETQ. The CDR3 covers 12 residues. CDR3 in DNA: TGCGCCAGCAGCTTGGCCGGGGGGATCGCTTTCTTT. This translates into CASSLAGGIAFF.

V usage is TRBV6-1 and J usage is TRBJ1-4; D is unclear. V was shortened by 2 bases and J by 3 bases, with 10 bases between the two germline ends. Germline V gene sequence: CDR1 MNHNS, CDR2 SASEGT. The CDR3 is made up of 15 amino acids. This CDR3 reads CASSENTRPNEKLFF. As DNA, the CDR3 is TGTGCCAGCAGTGAAAACACAAGGCCTAATGAAAAACTGTTTTTT.

This clone was seen once. The chain has TRBV7-3 and TRBJ2-2, with a possible D match to TRBD1 (5 bases). Germline CDR1 is SGHTA and CDR2 is FQGTGA. This CDR3 spans 16 amino acids. V was clipped by 1 base and J by 7 bases, with 16 bases between them. CDR3 nucleotides: TGTGCCAGCAGCTTAAATCGGCAGGGCCTTGGCGGGGAGCTGTTTTTT. Its translation: CASSLNRQGLGGELFF. The variable domain in full, completed from reference TRBV7-3 and TRBJ2-2, reads GAGVSQTPSNKVTEKGKYVELRCDPISGHTALYWYRQSLGQGPEFLIYFQGTGAADDSGLPNDRFFAVRPEGSVSTLKIQRTERGDSAVYLCASSLNRQGLGGELFFGEGSRLTVL.

The chain links TRBV5-1 to TRBJ1-4, with 7 bases aligning to TRBD1. This CDR3 has 15 amino acids. Trimming took 6 bases from V and 0 from J; bases not matched to a gene: 5. Germline V CDR1 and CDR2: SGHRS, YFSETQ. CDR3 amino acids: CASKGTVSTNEKLFF. The CDR3 DNA is TGCGCCAGCAAAGGGACAGTTTCAACTAATGAAAAACTGTTTTTT.

The chain recombines TRBV28 with TRBJ2-7, with D possibly being TRBD1 (6 bases). The CDR3 contains 15 residues. V lost 4 bases to trimming and J lost 2 bases, with 15 bases between them. The germline V gene has CDR1 MDHEN and CDR2 SYDVKM. For the CDR3, the DNA is TGTGCCAGCAGTTCCCCCGGGACAAACACCTACGAGCAGTACGTC. It translates to CASSSPGTNTYEQYV.

The V call is TRBV29-1, the J call TRBJ1-1, with D possibly being TRBD1 (5 bases). CDR1 is SQVTM and CDR2 is ANQGSEA in the germline V gene. Trimming left V 3 bases short and J 0 bases short, with 11 bases between. The CDR3 has 14 residues. The CDR3 is CSVESGHVNTEAFF. As DNA, the CDR3 is TGCAGCGTTGAGTCAGGGCATGTGAACACTGAAGCTTTCTTT.

The rearrangement joins TRBV9 to TRBJ1-2, with D possibly being TRBD1 (5 bases). Trimming took off 4 bases at V and 6 bases at J, with 16 bases between the two ends. This CDR3 is 14 amino acids long. CDR1 SGDLS and CDR2 YYNGEE come from the germline V gene. Written as DNA, the CDR3 is TGTGCCAGCAGCCCTACCCGACAGTTCCATGGCTACACCTTC. It translates to CASSPTRQFHGYTF.

The chain couples TRBV18 to TRBJ1-4; no clear D. The CDR3 covers 15 residues. Germline V gene lookup returns CDR1 KGHSH and CDR2 LQKENI. Deletions cut 3 bases from V and 6 bases from J, with 14 bases between. CDR3 sequence (DNA): TGTGCCAGCTCACCGTACTCCTCCGGGGATGAAAAACTGTTTTTT. Its protein product is CASSPYSSGDEKLFF. The complete variable domain, with remaining parts taken from reference TRBV18 and TRBJ1-4, reads NAGVMQNPRHLVRRRGQEARLRCSPMKGHSHVYWYRQLPEEGLKFMVYLQKENIIDESGMPKERFSAEFPKEGPSILRIQQVVRGDSAAYFCASSPYSSGDEKLFFGSGTQLSVL.

V is TRBV7-2 and J is TRBJ1-4; tentative D call: TRBD1 (6 bases). CDR3 length equals 15 residues. CDR1 is SGHTA and CDR2 is FQGNSA in the germline V gene. Trimming pared 5 bases from V and 7 bases from J, leaving 17 bases between. CDR3 sequence (DNA): TGTGCCAGCAGCGGAGCGGGGGGCCCTAGTGAAAAACTGTTTTTT. Its protein is CASSGAGGPSEKLFF.

The V gene is TRBV6-1, the J gene TRBJ1-1; no firm D call. Germline-derived CDR1 and CDR2 are MNHNS and SASEGT. This CDR3 spans 14 amino acids. V gave up 10 bases and J gave up 1 base, with 16 bases separating them. The CDR3 nucleotides are TGTGCCACCTCGAAGATTGACGGGAACACTGAAGCTTTCTTT. Translated, it gives CATSKIDGNTEAFF.

The rearrangement uses TRBV18 and TRBJ1-2, with D perhaps matching TRBD1 (5 bases). The CDR3 sequence is 15 residues long. The V end lost 7 bases, the J end lost 5 bases, and 20 bases lay between the germline ends. The germline gives CDR1 KGHSH, CDR2 LQKENI. The CDR3 region has the DNA TGTGCCAGCTACGAAGGGGACGGGAACTTGTATGGCTACACCTTC. As protein: CASYEGDGNLYGYTF. Full variable domain (rest looked up from reference TRBV18 and TRBJ1-2): NAGVMQNPRHLVRRRGQEARLRCSPMKGHSHVYWYRQLPEEGLKFMVYLQKENIIDESGMPKERFSAEFPKEGPSILRIQQVVRGDSAAYFCASYEGDGNLYGYTFGSGTRLTVV.

The rearrangement links TRBV5-1 to TRBJ1-1; no reliable D call. The CDR3 extends over 14 amino acids. Trimming removed 4 bases at V and 0 bases at J, with 10 bases between. Germline CDR1 reads SGHRS; CDR2 reads YFSETQ. The CDR3, as DNA: TGCGCCAGCAGCCGTCAGAGTCTGAACACTGAAGCTTTCTTT. Protein product: CASSRQSLNTEAFF.

V gene TRBV11-2 combines with J gene TRBJ2-7; D possibly corresponds to TRBD2 (5 bases). V shed 1 base and J shed 2 bases, with 9 bases lying between them. This CDR3 comprises 14 residues. Germline V gene sequence: CDR1 SGHAT, CDR2 FQNNGV. The CDR3 loop is CASSLAGNAYEQYV. Here the CDR3 DNA reads TGTGCCAGCAGCTTAGCCGGGAATGCCTACGAGCAGTACGTC.

The chain uses TRBV29-1 and TRBJ2-5; no clear D gene. The germline gives CDR1 SQVTM, CDR2 ANQGSEA. The CDR3 covers 13 residues. Deletions cut 2 bases from V and 4 bases from J, with 11 bases between. CDR3 protein: CSVERGLGETQYF. The CDR3 nucleotides are TGCAGCGTTGAACGAGGCCTCGGAGAGACCCAGTACTTC.

This chain links TRBV11-3 with TRBJ2-3, with 7 bases that match TRBD2. V shed 4 bases, J shed 2 bases, and the junction held 12 bases outside the gene matches. Germline V gene data show CDR1 as SGHNT and CDR2 as YENEEA. The CDR3 is 17 amino acids. CDR3 region: CASSSGEFAGDTDTQYF. CDR3 nucleotide sequence: TGTGCCAGCAGCTCCGGGGAGTTCGCGGGGGACACAGATACGCAGTATTTT.

This clone was picked up one time. The chain carries TRBV28 and TRBJ2-7, with 8 bases lining up with TRBD1. Germline values: CDR1 MDHEN, CDR2 SYDVKM. This CDR3 has 17 residues. Trimming removed 2 bases from V and 4 bases from J; junction bases left unmatched: 13. The CDR3 protein is CASSLSTLDRAIYEQYF. DNA of the CDR3: TGTGCCAGCAGTTTAAGTACGCTGGACAGGGCAATTTACGAGCAGTACTTC.

The rearrangement uses TRBV19 and TRBJ1-4; a weak D match, TRBD1 (6 bases). V was trimmed by 7 bases and J by 8 bases, leaving 20 bases between them. The CDR3 has 15 residues. From germline, CDR1 is LNHDA and CDR2 SQIVND (reference sequence). The CDR3 DNA is TGTGCCAGTACCCCGGGGGCAGGGGCGTGGGAAAAACTGTTTTTT. Its protein is CASTPGAGAWEKLFF.

This clone was picked up one time. The DNA for the CDR3 is TGTGCCAGCAGCTTGACATTTAGGGGGACTGAAGCTTTCTTT. Its translation is CASSLTFRGTEAFF. J is TRBJ1-1 and V is TRBV7-2, with D possibly TRBD1 on 6 matching bases. This CDR3 spans 14 amino acids. Between the trimmed V and J ends, which lost 3 bases and 5 bases, there was a span of 13 bases. From germline, CDR1 is SGHTA and CDR2 FQGNSA. Using reference TRBV7-2 and TRBJ1-1 for the parts outside the CDR3, the full variable domain is GAGVSQSPSNKVTEKGKDVELRCDPISGHTALYWYRQSLGQGLEFLIYFQGNSAPDKSGLPSDRFSAERTGGSVSTLTIQRTQQEDSAVYLCASSLTFRGTEAFFGQGTRLTVV.

The rearrangement joins TRBV6-1 to TRBJ1-4; D is uncertain. V lost 10 bases to trimming and J lost 4 bases, with 13 bases between them. The CDR3 extends over 13 amino acids. CDR1 and CDR2 from the germline V gene are MNHNS and SASEGT. The CDR3 DNA sequence: TGTGCCACCCAGGTTGATGGTAATGAAAAACTGTTTTTT. Its translation: CATQVDGNEKLFF.

The chain links TRBV19 to TRBJ1-4, with 9 bases identical to TRBD1. The germline CDR1 and CDR2 sequences are LNHDA and SQIVND (reference sequence). The CDR3 runs to 15 residues. V shed 4 bases, J shed 4 bases, and the junction held 4 bases outside the gene matches. In DNA, the CDR3 is TGTGCCAGTAGTAGGACAGGGGCCTTTAATGAAAAACTGTTTTTT. This codes for CASSRTGAFNEKLFF.

A few counts support this clone. This chain uses TRBV19 with TRBJ1-5, with 8 bases identical to TRBD1. J lost 2 bases, V lost 4 bases, and 1 base had no gene match. Germline V CDR1 and CDR2: LNHDA, SQIVND (reference sequence). This CDR3 spans 14 amino acids. The DNA of the CDR3 is TGTGCCAGTAGTAGGGGACAGGGCAATCAGCCCCAGCATTTT. Translation: CASSRGQGNQPQHF.

The table lists this clone with a few counts. CDR3 protein: CATQWDFDYEKLFF. In DNA form, the CDR3 reads TGTGCCACCCAGTGGGACTTTGATTATGAAAAACTGTTTTTT. This chain joins TRBV6-1 and TRBJ1-4; D perhaps matches TRBD1 (5 bases). V was clipped by 10 bases and J by 6 bases, with 18 bases between them. There are 14 residues in the CDR3. CDR1 is MNHNS and CDR2 is SASEGT in the germline V gene.

The gene calls are TRBV7-2 and TRBJ2-3; a possible D gene is TRBD2 (9 bases). CDR1 is SGHTA and CDR2 is FQGNSA in the germline V gene. Between the trimmed V and J ends, which lost 5 bases and 6 bases, there was a span of 21 bases. The length of the CDR3 is 16 residues. As DNA, the CDR3 is TGTGCCAGCAGCCAGGGGGCGGGAGGGCCTTTGGATACGCAGTATTTT. Translated: CASSQGAGGPLDTQYF.

This rearrangement joins TRBV29-1 to TRBJ1-2; D unclear. V lost 6 bases and J 6 bases, leaving 11 bases between the germline ends. Per the germline V gene, CDR1 is SQVTM and CDR2 is ANQGSEA. The CDR3 consists of 11 residues. CDR3 in amino acids: CSVVHDNGYTF. DNA of the CDR3: TGCAGCGTAGTACATGACAATGGCTACACCTTC.

V usage is TRBV2 and J usage is TRBJ2-5, with TRBD2 matching over 11 bases. CDR1 is SNHLY and CDR2 is FYNNEI in the germline V gene. V gave up 6 bases and J gave up 5 bases; unmatched junction bases: 8. This CDR3 comprises 15 residues. CDR3 bases: TGTGCCAGCAGCTATCTAGCGGGGGGTAAGGAGACCCAGTACTTC. It specifies CASSYLAGGKETQYF.

V and J are TRBV28 and TRBJ2-2, with D tentatively TRBD1 (5 bases). V was cut by 4 bases and J by 1 base, with 10 bases left in between. Germline-derived CDR1 and CDR2 are MDHEN and SYDVKM. CDR3 length: 15 residues. CDR3 in amino acids: CASSYDSRNTGELFF. DNA for the CDR3: TGTGCCAGCAGTTATGACAGCAGGAACACCGGGGAGCTGTTTTTT.